This T cell receptor (beta chain) was identified in a study of blood T cell repertoires in COVID-19. Study as a whole: Samples representing acute and convalescent COVID-19 were sourced from the United States, Italy and Spain.

Participants spanned ages about 18 to 100 years and resided in about 24 US areas. Categorization into cohorts depended on clinical history that participants reported. The V gene lost 4 bases and the J gene lost 3 bases, with 16 bases spanning the gap. The CDR3 is 15 residues long. Germline assignment: CDR1 SGHRS and CDR2 YFSETQ. Original processing notes: The assay estimated nucleated cells by amplifying reference gene primers. Sequencing used immunoSEQ multiplex PCR; TCRdb keeps in-frame clones, though not all of them. That table furnishes V, J and clone size, whereas the DNA furnished D and trimming. This sample has approximately 150,000 clones, with approximately 88% found just once.

What was sequenced was PBMCs or T cells enriched from blood (not recorded which). The chain employs TRBV5-1 and TRBJ1-1; weak D call: TRBD1 (5 bases). The sequence was collected from a man aged 70-80 years who had been exposed to COVID-19. The DNA of the CDR3 is TGCGCCAGCAGCCGGGGACTCCAGGGAGACACTGAAGCTTTCTTT. This gives the protein CASSRGLQGDTEAFF. The complete variable domain, with remaining parts taken from reference TRBV5-1 and TRBJ1-1, reads KAGVTQTPRYLIKTRGQQVTLSCSPISGHRSVSWYQQTPGQGLQFLFEYFSETQRNKGNFPGRFSGRQFSNSRSEMNVSTLELGDSALYLCASSRGLQGDTEAFFGQGTRLTVV.